Below, one T cell receptor beta chain is given with its context. Its antigen is still unknown. This record belongs to a study of cytomegalovirus exposure and HLA in healthy donors. Looking at the study overall: Genotyping of some 390 donors showed that 80% to 85% belonged to the Caucasian-associated ancestry cluster. Findings of the study overall: About 87% or about 30% of the time was how often most TCR beta V segments were productive, according to an earlier analysis. Follow-up analysis later connected one missense variant in DCLRE1C with trimming of TCR beta V- and J-genes. For cytomegalovirus status, the classifier reportedly gave diagnoses with high specificity and sensitivity.

This PCR relied on a set of 60 Vbeta primers and 13 Jbeta primers. Generated by immunoSEQ multiplex PCR, the TCRdb table keeps only in-frame clones and is missing some. There are about 170,000 clones in the sample; around 62% occur only once, and just under 3% lies in the top ten. Germline-derived CDR1 and CDR2 are SGHRS and YFSETQ. The CDR3 runs 19 residues. After removal of 3 bases from V and 0 bases from J, the junction contained 12 bases not matched to a gene. This chain uses TRBV5-1 with TRBJ1-6; TRBD1 aligns across 7 bases. The sample consisted of PBMCs. This TCR was recovered from a man between 35 and 55 years old in good health and CMV-seronegative. Here the CDR3 reads CASSYHWDRGSSYNSPLHF. The DNA of the CDR3 is TGCGCCAGCAGCTACCACTGGGACAGAGGGAGCTCCTATAATTCACCCCTCCACTTT.